This is a list of T cell receptor beta chains from one sample in a study of T cell responses to AZD1222 COVID-19 vaccine. TCRdb's copy holds only in-frame clones and misses some; the assay was immunoSEQ multiplex PCR. This table holds 110,000 or so clones, about 87% found once. The specimen was peripheral blood, collected 28 days after the second AZD1222 dose. The receptors derive from an adult who received the AZD1222 COVID-19 vaccine. Both conserved end residues are part of each CDR3. Fields, in order: D gene, clone size, V gene, J gene, CDR3 DNA, CDR3 protein. D genes are given only for firm matches. Rows may omit the clone size; those that give it use once, few, many or a size class.

TRBD1	.	TRBV6-2/TRBV6-3	TRBJ1-5	TGTGCCAGCAGCCAGGACAGGGGAGGCAGCAATCAGCCCCAGCATTTT	CASSQDRGGSNQPQHF
TRBD1	.	TRBV19	TRBJ1-2	TGTGCCAGTAGTATAGCGGCGGGACAGAACTATGGCTACACCTTC	CASSIAAGQNYGYTF
.	few	TRBV7-6	TRBJ1-3	TGTGCCAGCAGCTTAGCGACGGACTCTGGAAACACCATATATTTT	CASSLATDSGNTIYF
.	.	TRBV21-1	TRBJ2-2	TGTGCCAGCAGCAAAGCGGGGCAGGGGGCCCATTCGAACACCGGGGAGCTGTTTTTT	CASSKAGQGAHSNTGELFF
.	once	TRBV12-3/TRBV12-4	TRBJ2-5	TGTGCCAGCAGTTCAGGGTTATGGGAGACCCAGTACTTC	CASSSGLWETQYF
TRBD2	.	TRBV6-2/TRBV6-3	TRBJ2-3	TGTGCCAGCAGTTACGGCGCGGGGGGTAGCACAGATACGCAGTATTTT	CASSYGAGGSTDTQYF
.	.	TRBV6-2/TRBV6-3	TRBJ1-1	TGTGCCAGCAGTTACGGGGGGGGCACTGAAGCTTTCTTT	CASSYGGGTEAFF
.	.	TRBV5-1	TRBJ2-7	TGCGCCAGCAGCATGACGGACTTCCCGGGGAGCTACGAGCAGTACTTC	CASSMTDFPGSYEQYF
.	.	TRBV18	TRBJ2-7	TGTGCCAGCTCACCCAACCGGGACGCAGGCTCTGAGCAGTACTTC	CASSPNRDAGSEQYF
TRBD1	.	TRBV4-1	TRBJ1-2	TGCGCCAGCAGCCTCAACAGGGGGTCGGACTATGGCTACACCTTC	CASSLNRGSDYGYTF
.	.	TRBV7-2	TRBJ2-3	TGTGCCAGCAGTACCCGGGACAGCACAGATACGCAGTATTTT	CASSTRDSTDTQYF
.	.	TRBV7-6	TRBJ2-4	TGTGCCAGCAGCTTAGGCGCGGGCCTGGCCAAAAACATTCAGTACTTC	CASSLGAGLAKNIQYF
.	once	TRBV18	TRBJ2-5	TGTGCCAGCTCACCCCCAACCCAAGAGACCCAGTACTTC	CASSPPTQETQYF
.	.	TRBV2	TRBJ2-7	TGTGCCTCCCACCGATCGGGCTACGAGCAGTACTTC	CASHRSGYEQYF
.	.	TRBV6-1	TRBJ1-5	TGTGCCAGCAGTGAAGAGTTGCCCCAGCATTTT	CASSEELPQHF
.	.	TRBV12-3/TRBV12-4	TRBJ2-5	TGTGCCAGCAGTACTACTAGTTCCGAGACCCAGTACTTC	CASSTTSSETQYF
TRBD1	.	TRBV29-1	TRBJ2-5	TGCAGCGTAAGACAGGGGGGGGAGACCCAGTACTTC	CSVRQGGETQYF
TRBD1	.	TRBV2	TRBJ1-1	TGTGCCAGCAGGGGACAGGGATCGCTGAGTACTGAAGCTTTCTTT	CASRGQGSLSTEAFF
TRBD1	.	TRBV5-6	TRBJ2-2	TGTGCCAGCAGCCGGGACAGGGATTCCGGGGAGCTGTTTTTT	CASSRDRDSGELFF
TRBD1	.	TRBV11-2	TRBJ1-1	TGTGCCAGCACCCGTGGGCAGGGGGGCACTGAAGCTTTCTTT	CASTRGQGGTEAFF
.	.	TRBV12-3/TRBV12-4	TRBJ2-5	TGTGCCAGCAGTTATACGTCGGAGACCCAGTACTTC	CASSYTSETQYF
TRBD2	.	TRBV27	TRBJ2-3	TGTGCCAGCAGGGGACTAGCGGGGGGTCGGTCGCAGTATTTT	CASRGLAGGRSQYF
.	.	TRBV6-1	TRBJ1-2	TGTGCCAGCAGTGAGGGGGCCAGAGGCTATGGCTACACCTTC	CASSEGARGYGYTF
TRBD1	.	TRBV25-1	TRBJ2-2	TGTGCCAGCAGTGATCTACCCGGGACAGGGGGCACCGGGGAGCTGTTTTTT	CASSDLPGTGGTGELFF
TRBD2	.	TRBV10-2	TRBJ2-3	TGCGCCAGTAACCGGGGGGGGGTAGATACGCAGTATTTT	CASNRGGVDTQYF
TRBD2	few	TRBV5-1	TRBJ2-5	TGCGCCAGCAGCTTGGGTTTTGTCACTAGCGGGGGCCAAGAGACCCAGTACTTC	CASSLGFVTSGGQETQYF
TRBD1	.	TRBV11-2	TRBJ1-6	TGTGCCAGCAGCTTAGGCAACAGGGGGGTCTCTTCACCCCTCCACTTT	CASSLGNRGVSSPLHF
.	.	TRBV10-3	TRBJ2-7	TGTGCCATCAGTGCGGGAGACTACGAGCAGTACTTC	CAISAGDYEQYF
.	.	TRBV5-1	TRBJ2-2	TGCGCCAGCAGCGCCGGGTCCTTGGGGACCGGGGAGCTGTTTTTT	CASSAGSLGTGELFF
.	.	TRBV27	TRBJ2-7	TGTGCCAGCAGTTTTGGGACCCCGGGGCCCTACGAGCAGTACTTC	CASSFGTPGPYEQYF
.	.	TRBV12-3/TRBV12-4	TRBJ1-1	TGTGCCAGCAGGGAAGGGAACACTGAAGCTTTCTTT	CASREGNTEAFF
.	.	TRBV7-6	TRBJ1-3	TGTGCCAGCAGCTTCTCCCCGACCGACTCTGGAAACACCATATATTTT	CASSFSPTDSGNTIYF
TRBD1	once	TRBV7-2	TRBJ1-5	TGTGCCAGCAGCGCAGACAGGGCTGGCAATCAGCCCCAGCATTTT	CASSADRAGNQPQHF
TRBD2	.	TRBV11-2	TRBJ2-5	TGTGCCAGCAGCCCGACAAGACTAGCGGGGGACGAGACCCAGTACTTC	CASSPTRLAGDETQYF
TRBD2	.	TRBV11-3	TRBJ2-1	TGTGCCAGCAGCTGGACTAGCGGGGACAATGAGCAGTTCTTC	CASSWTSGDNEQFF
TRBD1	.	TRBV5-1	TRBJ2-2	TGCGCCAGCAGCTCTCAGGGGGCGCAAAACACCGGGGAGCTGTTTTTT	CASSSQGAQNTGELFF
TRBD2	.	TRBV7-2	TRBJ2-2	TGTGCCAGCCGGGGGGACAACACCGGGGAGCTGTTTTTT	CASRGDNTGELFF
.	.	TRBV2	TRBJ1-1	TGTGCCAGCACCGGGGGCTCTTGGGTCACTGAAGCTTTCTTT	CASTGGSWVTEAFF